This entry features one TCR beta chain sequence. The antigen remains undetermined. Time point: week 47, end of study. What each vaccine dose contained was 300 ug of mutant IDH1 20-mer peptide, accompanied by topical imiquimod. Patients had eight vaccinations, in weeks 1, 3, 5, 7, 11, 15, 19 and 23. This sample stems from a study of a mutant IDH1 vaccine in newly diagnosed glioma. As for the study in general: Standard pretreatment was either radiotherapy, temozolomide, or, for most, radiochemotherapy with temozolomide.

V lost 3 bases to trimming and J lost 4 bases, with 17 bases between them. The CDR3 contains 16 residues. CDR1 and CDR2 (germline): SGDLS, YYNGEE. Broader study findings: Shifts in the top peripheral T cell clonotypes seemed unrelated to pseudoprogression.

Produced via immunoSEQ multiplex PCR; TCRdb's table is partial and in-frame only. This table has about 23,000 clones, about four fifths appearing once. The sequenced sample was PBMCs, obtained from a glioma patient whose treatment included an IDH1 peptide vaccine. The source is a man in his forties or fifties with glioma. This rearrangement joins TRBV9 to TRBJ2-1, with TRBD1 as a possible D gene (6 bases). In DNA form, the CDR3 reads TGTGCCAGCAGCGCCCAGGGGCTAGACCTGTACAATGAGCAGTTCTTC. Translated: CASSAQGLDLYNEQFF.